This T cell receptor (beta chain) was sequenced during a study of response to subunit inactivated influenza vaccine. General observations from the study: It was suggested by the authors that few new T cells are recruited by each seasonal influenza vaccination.

Each CDR3 protein gets one entry after TCRdb re-called the RT-PCR reads with MiXCR. The sample has approximately 160,000 distinct CDR3 sequences; around 10% are singletons. A remark on this clonotype: Antigen: not known.

This CDR3 comprises 13 residues. Germline V gives CDR1 MNHEY, CDR2 SVGAGI. The germline V and J ends were trimmed by 4 bases and 8 bases, with 11 bases remaining between them. Material: CD8+ T cells sorted from PBMCs, obtained roughly 24 months after vaccination. The J gene is TRBJ1-4, the V gene TRBV6-5; perhaps TRBD1 as D (5 bases). This receptor was identified in a man between 50 and 69 years old who received an inactivated influenza vaccine. CDR3 bases: TGTGCCAGCAGTTCAGGGAATGAGGAAAAACTGTTTTTT. This sequence encodes CASSSGNEEKLFF.